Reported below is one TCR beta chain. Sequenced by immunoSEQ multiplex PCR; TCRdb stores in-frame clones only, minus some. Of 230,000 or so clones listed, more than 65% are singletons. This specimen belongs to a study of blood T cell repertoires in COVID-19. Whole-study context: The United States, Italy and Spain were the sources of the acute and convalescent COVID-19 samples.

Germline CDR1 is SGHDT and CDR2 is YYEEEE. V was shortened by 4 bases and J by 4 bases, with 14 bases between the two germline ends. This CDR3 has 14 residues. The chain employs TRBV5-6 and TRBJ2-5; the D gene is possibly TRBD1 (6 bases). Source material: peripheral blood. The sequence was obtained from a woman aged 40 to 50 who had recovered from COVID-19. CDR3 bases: TGTGCCAGCAGCCCGCGGACAGTCCTAGAGACCCAGTACTTC. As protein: CASSPRTVLETQYF.